Listed below are T cell receptor beta chains from one sample, sequenced in a study of T cells expressing NK-cell markers. One entry per CDR3 protein, without DNA, is what TCRdb gives after re-calling the 5' RACE reads. This sample's clone table lists a few hundred thousand distinct CDR3 sequences. The sample consisted of blood T cells: a sorted CD56 or NKG2C T cell subset, CD4+ or CD8+ T cells, or bulk PBMC T cells (not recorded which). All receptors derive from a man aged 18-70 years in good health. The CDR3 runs from the conserved cysteine through the conserved F or W.

v_call: TRBV5-6
j_call: TRBJ2-2
cdr3_aa: CASSLVRDRTGELFF

v_call: TRBV7-8
j_call: TRBJ2-2
cdr3_aa: CASSLKTRRGAGELFF

v_call: TRBV5-1
j_call: TRBJ2-3
cdr3_aa: CASSRSSGRTDTQYF

v_call: TRBV6-1
j_call: TRBJ2-2
cdr3_aa: CASSRSQGWGDTGELFF

v_call: TRBV7-3
j_call: TRBJ2-3
cdr3_aa: CASSLVAGNTDTQYF

v_call: TRBV30
j_call: TRBJ2-3
cdr3_aa: CAWSVQRGYTDTQYF

v_call: TRBV19
j_call: TRBJ2-5
cdr3_aa: CASSMGQGAVWETQYF

v_call: TRBV7-2
j_call: TRBJ2-7
cdr3_aa: CASSAGTSDAYEQYF

v_call: TRBV5-5
j_call: TRBJ2-3
cdr3_aa: CASSLWVSGQGKDTQYF

v_call: TRBV7-2
j_call: TRBJ2-5
cdr3_aa: CASSFQSTNEETQYF

v_call: TRBV12-3/TRBV12-4
j_call: TRBJ1-6
cdr3_aa: CASSLGHSGNSPLHF

v_call: TRBV2
j_call: TRBJ2-5
cdr3_aa: CASSSQSETQYF

v_call: TRBV19
j_call: TRBJ2-3
cdr3_aa: CASSKWDGPTDTQYF

v_call: TRBV5-6
j_call: TRBJ2-1
cdr3_aa: CASSLETPWDLFF

v_call: TRBV10-2
j_call: TRBJ1-4
cdr3_aa: CASSEIQGTTNEKLFF

v_call: TRBV4-1
j_call: TRBJ1-2
cdr3_aa: CASSLRESTGTNYGYTF

v_call: TRBV20-1
j_call: TRBJ2-6
cdr3_aa: CSAPTGRFSGANVLTF

v_call: TRBV3-1
j_call: TRBJ1-4
cdr3_aa: CASSLMGSGANEKLFF

v_call: TRBV2
j_call: TRBJ1-5
cdr3_aa: CASSENPGHSNQPQHF

v_call: TRBV6-1
j_call: TRBJ1-6
cdr3_aa: CASRHPRGPDSPLHF

v_call: TRBV6-1
j_call: TRBJ1-5
cdr3_aa: CASSGGDRGFGYGNQPQHF

v_call: TRBV12-3/TRBV12-4
j_call: TRBJ2-4
cdr3_aa: CASSLGASGKNIQYF

v_call: TRBV5-8
j_call: TRBJ2-3
cdr3_aa: CASSRGQGDATDTQYF

v_call: TRBV6-5
j_call: TRBJ2-2
cdr3_aa: CASSYRTGELFF

v_call: TRBV6-5
j_call: TRBJ1-5
cdr3_aa: CASSYLQGGQPQHF

v_call: TRBV5-1
j_call: TRBJ2-2
cdr3_aa: CASSSTSGTHTGELFF

v_call: TRBV7-8
j_call: TRBJ2-5
cdr3_aa: CASSRGGTGLVETQYF

v_call: TRBV5-1
j_call: TRBJ2-7
cdr3_aa: CASSYYRGEYEQYF

v_call: TRBV5-1
j_call: TRBJ2-5
cdr3_aa: CASSLAGASASQETQYF

v_call: TRBV29-1
j_call: TRBJ1-1
cdr3_aa: CSVSGLYNTEAFF

v_call: TRBV3-1
j_call: TRBJ2-2
cdr3_aa: CASRFTGTGELFF

v_call: TRBV7-8
j_call: TRBJ2-3
cdr3_aa: CASSFTVRDTQYF

v_call: TRBV6-5
j_call: TRBJ1-5
cdr3_aa: CASSYGRANQPQHF

v_call: TRBV6-5
j_call: TRBJ1-1
cdr3_aa: CASSSAGGFSTEAFF

v_call: TRBV6-1
j_call: TRBJ2-1
cdr3_aa: CASSHYLAGSYNEQFF

v_call: TRBV13
j_call: TRBJ2-3
cdr3_aa: CASSSVTSPMDTQYF

v_call: TRBV5-1
j_call: TRBJ2-3
cdr3_aa: CASSLRGDGTTDTQYF

v_call: TRBV5-1
j_call: TRBJ1-1
cdr3_aa: CASSLGLQQRAFF

v_call: TRBV18
j_call: TRBJ2-2
cdr3_aa: CASSPSLANTGELFF

v_call: TRBV6-1
j_call: TRBJ2-2
cdr3_aa: CASRRMGQNTGELFF

v_call: TRBV5-1
j_call: TRBJ2-1
cdr3_aa: CASSSFRQGSGGYNEQFF